This T cell receptor (beta chain) was identified in a study of CD8+ T cells in alopecia areata. Whole-study results and caveats: Lesional scalp, notably in alopecia totalis/universalis, had clonality above that of normal scalp.

On this clone itself: Its antigen is currently unknown.

After isolation, RNA underwent reverse transcription to generate cDNA as the sequencing template. Clones were sequenced by immunoSEQ multiplex PCR, and TCRdb holds only the in-frame ones, with some missing. The sample yields some 150,000 clones, about three fifths seen once. This CDR3 has 16 residues. CDR1 and CDR2 from the germline V gene are SEHNR and FQNEAQ (reference sequence). V lost 4 bases to trimming and J lost 0 bases; unmatched junction nucleotides: 3. The receptor comes from a human donor in good health. The sample was CD8+ T cells sorted from blood. The chain is built from TRBV7-9 and TRBJ2-6; 7 bases line up with TRBD1. The CDR3 region is CASSSYRGSGANVLTF. CDR3 coding DNA: TGTGCCAGCAGCTCCTACAGGGGCTCTGGGGCCAACGTCCTGACTTTC.